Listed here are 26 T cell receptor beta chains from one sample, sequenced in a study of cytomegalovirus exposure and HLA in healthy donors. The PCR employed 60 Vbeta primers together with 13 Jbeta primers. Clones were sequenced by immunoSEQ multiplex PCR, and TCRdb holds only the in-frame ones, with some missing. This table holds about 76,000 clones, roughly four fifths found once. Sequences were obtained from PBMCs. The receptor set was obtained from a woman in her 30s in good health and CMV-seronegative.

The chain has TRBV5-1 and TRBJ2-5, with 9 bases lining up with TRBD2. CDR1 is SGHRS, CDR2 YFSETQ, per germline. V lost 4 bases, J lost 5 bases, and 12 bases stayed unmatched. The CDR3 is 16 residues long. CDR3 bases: TGCGCCAGCAGCCCGGGGGTAGCGGGAGTAGTGGAGACCCAGTACTTC. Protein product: CASSPGVAGVVETQYF.

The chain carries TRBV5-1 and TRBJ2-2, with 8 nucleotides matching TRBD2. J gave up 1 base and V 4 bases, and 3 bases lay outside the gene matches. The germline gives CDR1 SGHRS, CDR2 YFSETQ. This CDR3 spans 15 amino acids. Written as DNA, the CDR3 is TGCGCCAGCAGCCATAGCGGGATGAACACCGGGGAGCTGTTTTTT. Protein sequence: CASSHSGMNTGELFF.

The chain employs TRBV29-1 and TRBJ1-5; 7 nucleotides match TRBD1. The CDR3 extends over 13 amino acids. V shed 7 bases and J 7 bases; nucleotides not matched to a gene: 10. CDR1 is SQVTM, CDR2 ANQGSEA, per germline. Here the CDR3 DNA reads TGCAGCGCCATATTAGACAGGGCCCAGCCCCAGCATTTT. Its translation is CSAILDRAQPQHF.

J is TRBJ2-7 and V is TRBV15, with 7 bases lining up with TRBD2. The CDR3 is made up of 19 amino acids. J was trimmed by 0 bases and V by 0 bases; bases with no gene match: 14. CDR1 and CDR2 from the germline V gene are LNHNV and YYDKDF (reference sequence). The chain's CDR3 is CATSRDPLSSGTSSYEQYF. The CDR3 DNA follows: TGTGCCACCAGCAGAGATCCCCTTTCAAGCGGGACCAGCTCCTACGAGCAGTACTTC.

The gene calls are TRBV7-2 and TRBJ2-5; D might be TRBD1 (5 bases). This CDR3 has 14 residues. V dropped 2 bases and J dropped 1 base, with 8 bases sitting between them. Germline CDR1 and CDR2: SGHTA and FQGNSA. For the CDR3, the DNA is TGTGCCAGCAGCTTATACAGGATCCAAGAGACCCAGTACTTC. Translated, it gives CASSLYRIQETQYF.

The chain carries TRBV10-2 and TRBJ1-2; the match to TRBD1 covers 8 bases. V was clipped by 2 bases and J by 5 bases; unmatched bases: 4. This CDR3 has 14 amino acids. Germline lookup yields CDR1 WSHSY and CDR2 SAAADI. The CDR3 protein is CASSEQGADYGYTF. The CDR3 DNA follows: TGCGCCAGCAGTGAGCAGGGGGCGGATTATGGCTACACCTTC.

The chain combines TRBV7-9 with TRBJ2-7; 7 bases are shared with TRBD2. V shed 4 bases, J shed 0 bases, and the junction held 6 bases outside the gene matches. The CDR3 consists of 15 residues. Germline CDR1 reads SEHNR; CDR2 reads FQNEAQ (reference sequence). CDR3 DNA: TGTGCCAGCAGCTCTAGCGGTGTAAGCTCCTACGAGCAGTACTTC. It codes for CASSSSGVSSYEQYF.

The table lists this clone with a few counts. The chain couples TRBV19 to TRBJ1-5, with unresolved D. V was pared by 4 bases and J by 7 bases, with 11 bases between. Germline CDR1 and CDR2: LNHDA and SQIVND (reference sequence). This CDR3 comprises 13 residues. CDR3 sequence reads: CASSTQIYQPQHF. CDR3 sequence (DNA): TGTGCCAGTAGTACCCAGATTTACCAGCCCCAGCATTTT. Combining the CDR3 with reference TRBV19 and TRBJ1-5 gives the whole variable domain DGGITQSPKYLFRKEGQNVTLSCEQNLNHDAMYWYRQDPGQGLRLIYYSQIVNDFQKGDIAEGYSVSREKKESFPLTVTSAQKNPTAFYLCASSTQIYQPQHFGDGTRLSIL.

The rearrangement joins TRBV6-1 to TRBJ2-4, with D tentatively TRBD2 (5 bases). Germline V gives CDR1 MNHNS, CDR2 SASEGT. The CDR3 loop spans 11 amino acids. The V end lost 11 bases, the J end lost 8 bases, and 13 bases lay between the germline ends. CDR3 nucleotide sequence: TGTGCCTTAGAGGGAGTGGACATTCAGTACTTC. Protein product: CALEGVDIQYF.

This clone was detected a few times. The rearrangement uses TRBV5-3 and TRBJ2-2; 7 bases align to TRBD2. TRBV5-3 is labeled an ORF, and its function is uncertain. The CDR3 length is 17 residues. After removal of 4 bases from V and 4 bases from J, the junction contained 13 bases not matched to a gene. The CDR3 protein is CARSPLLGREGTGELFF. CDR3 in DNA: TGTGCCAGAAGCCCACTACTAGGGAGGGAGGGCACCGGGGAGCTGTTTTTT.

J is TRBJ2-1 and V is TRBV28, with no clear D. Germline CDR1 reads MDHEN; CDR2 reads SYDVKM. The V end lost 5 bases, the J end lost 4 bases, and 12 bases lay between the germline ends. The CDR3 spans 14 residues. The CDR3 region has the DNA TGTGCCAGCAGTCCTCCGGTCCCTTACAATGAGCAGTTCTTC. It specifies CASSPPVPYNEQFF. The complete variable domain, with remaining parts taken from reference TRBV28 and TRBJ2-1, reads DVKVTQSSRYLVKRTGEKVFLECVQDMDHENMFWYRQDPGLGLRLIYFSYDVKMKEKGDIPEGYSVSREKKERFSLILESASTNQTSMYLCASSPPVPYNEQFFGPGTRLTVL.

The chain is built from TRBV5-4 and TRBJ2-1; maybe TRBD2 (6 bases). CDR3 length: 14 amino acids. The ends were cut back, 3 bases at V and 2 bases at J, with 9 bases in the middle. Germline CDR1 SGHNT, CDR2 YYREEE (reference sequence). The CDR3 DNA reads TGTGCCAGCAGCTCCCAGCGGGCCTACAATGAGCAGTTCTTC. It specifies CASSSQRAYNEQFF.

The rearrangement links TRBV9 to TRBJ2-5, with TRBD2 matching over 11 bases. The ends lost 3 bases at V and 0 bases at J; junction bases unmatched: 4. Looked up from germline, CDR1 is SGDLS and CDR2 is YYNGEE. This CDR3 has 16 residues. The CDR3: CASSETSGTYQETQYF. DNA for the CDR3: TGTGCCAGCAGCGAGACTAGCGGGACATACCAAGAGACCCAGTACTTC.

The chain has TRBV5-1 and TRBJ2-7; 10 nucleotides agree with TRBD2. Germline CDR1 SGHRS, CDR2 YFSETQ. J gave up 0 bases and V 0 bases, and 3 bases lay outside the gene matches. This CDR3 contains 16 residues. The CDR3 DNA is TGCGCCAGCAGCTTGGAGGGGACTAGCGTCTCCTACGAGCAGTACTTC. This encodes CASSLEGTSVSYEQYF.

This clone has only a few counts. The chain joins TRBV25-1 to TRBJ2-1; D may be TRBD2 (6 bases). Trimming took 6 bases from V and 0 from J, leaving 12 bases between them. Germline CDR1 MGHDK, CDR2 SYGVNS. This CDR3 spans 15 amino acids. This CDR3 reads CASRGGVYSYNEQFF. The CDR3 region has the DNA TGTGCCAGCAGGGGCGGGGTCTACTCCTACAATGAGCAGTTCTTC.

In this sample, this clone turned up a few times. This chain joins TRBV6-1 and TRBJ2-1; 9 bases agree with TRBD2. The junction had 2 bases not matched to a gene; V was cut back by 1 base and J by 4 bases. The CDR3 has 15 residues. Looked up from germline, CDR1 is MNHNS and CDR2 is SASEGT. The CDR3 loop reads CASSEGLAAYNEQFF. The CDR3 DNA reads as TGTGCCAGCAGTGAAGGACTAGCGGCGTACAATGAGCAGTTCTTC.

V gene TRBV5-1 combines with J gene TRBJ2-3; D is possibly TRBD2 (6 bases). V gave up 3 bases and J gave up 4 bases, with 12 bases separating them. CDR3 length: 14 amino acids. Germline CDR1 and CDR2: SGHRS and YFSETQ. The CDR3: CASSSGTSPDTQYF. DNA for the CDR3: TGCGCCAGCAGCTCGGGGACTTCTCCAGATACGCAGTATTTT.

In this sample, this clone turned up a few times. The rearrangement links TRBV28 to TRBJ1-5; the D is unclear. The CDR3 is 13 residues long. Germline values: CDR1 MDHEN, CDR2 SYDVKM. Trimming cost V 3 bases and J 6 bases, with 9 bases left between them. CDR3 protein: CASSFWAVQPQHF. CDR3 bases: TGTGCCAGCAGTTTCTGGGCAGTTCAGCCCCAGCATTTT. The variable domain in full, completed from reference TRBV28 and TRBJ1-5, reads DVKVTQSSRYLVKRTGEKVFLECVQDMDHENMFWYRQDPGLGLRLIYFSYDVKMKEKGDIPEGYSVSREKKERFSLILESASTNQTSMYLCASSFWAVQPQHFGDGTRLSIL.

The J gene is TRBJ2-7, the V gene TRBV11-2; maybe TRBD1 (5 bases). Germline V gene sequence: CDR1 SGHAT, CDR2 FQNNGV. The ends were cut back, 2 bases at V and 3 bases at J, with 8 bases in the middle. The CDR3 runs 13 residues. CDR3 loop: CASSLRTGYEQYF. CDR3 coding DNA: TGTGCCAGCAGCTTAAGAACAGGCTACGAGCAGTACTTC.

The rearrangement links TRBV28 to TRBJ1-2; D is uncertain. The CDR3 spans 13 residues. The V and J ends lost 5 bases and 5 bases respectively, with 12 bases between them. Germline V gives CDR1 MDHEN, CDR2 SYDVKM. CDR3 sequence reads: CASSLSSSYGYTF. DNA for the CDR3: TGTGCCAGCAGTCTGTCCTCCTCGTATGGCTACACCTTC.

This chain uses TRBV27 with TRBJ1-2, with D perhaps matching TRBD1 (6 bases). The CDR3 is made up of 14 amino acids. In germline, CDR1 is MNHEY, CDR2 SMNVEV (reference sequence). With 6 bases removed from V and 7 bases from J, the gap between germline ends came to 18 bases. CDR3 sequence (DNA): TGTGCCAGCAGGGCAACGGGGGGGGCAAGTGGCTACACCTTC. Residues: CASRATGGASGYTF.

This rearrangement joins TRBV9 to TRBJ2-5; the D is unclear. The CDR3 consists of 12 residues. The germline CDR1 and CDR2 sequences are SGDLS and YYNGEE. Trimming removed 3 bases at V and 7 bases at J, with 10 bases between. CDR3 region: CASSEAPGTQYF. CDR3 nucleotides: TGTGCCAGCAGCGAGGCCCCAGGGACCCAGTACTTC.

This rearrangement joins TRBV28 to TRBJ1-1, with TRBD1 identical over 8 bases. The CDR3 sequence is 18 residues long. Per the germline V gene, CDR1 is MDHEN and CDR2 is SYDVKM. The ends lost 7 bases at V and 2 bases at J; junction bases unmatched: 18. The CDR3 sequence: CASTRGSGQGAGNTEAFF. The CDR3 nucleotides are TGTGCCAGCACCCGAGGTTCGGGGCAGGGGGCGGGAAACACTGAAGCTTTCTTT.

The CDR3 loop reads CASSSRSIRGSEYEQYF. The DNA for the CDR3 is TGTGCCAGCAGCTCCAGGTCAATAAGGGGATCCGAGTACGAGCAGTACTTC. The genes are TRBV7-9 and TRBJ2-7; possible D gene TRBD1, 5 bases. V gave up 4 bases and J gave up 4 bases, with 23 bases separating them. Germline CDR1 SEHNR, CDR2 FQNEAQ (reference sequence). The CDR3 is 17 amino acids.

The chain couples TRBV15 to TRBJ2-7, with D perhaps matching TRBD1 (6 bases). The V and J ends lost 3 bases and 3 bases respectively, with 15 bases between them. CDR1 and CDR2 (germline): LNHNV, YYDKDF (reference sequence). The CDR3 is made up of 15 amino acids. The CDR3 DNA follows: TGTGCCACCAGCAGGACAGGTCCTGGGGACTACGAGCAGTACTTC. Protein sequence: CATSRTGPGDYEQYF. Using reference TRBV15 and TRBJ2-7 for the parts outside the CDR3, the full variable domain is DAMVIQNPRYQVTQFGKPVTLSCSQTLNHNVMYWYQQKSSQAPKLLFHYYDKDFNNEADTPDNFQSRRPNTSFCFLDIRSPGLGDTAMYLCATSRTGPGDYEQYFGPGTRLTVT.

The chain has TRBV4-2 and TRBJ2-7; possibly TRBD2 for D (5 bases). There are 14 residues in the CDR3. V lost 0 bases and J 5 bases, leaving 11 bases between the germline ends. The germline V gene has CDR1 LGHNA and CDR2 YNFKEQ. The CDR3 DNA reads TGTGCCAGCAGCCAAGATCGGGGAGATCACGAGCAGTACTTC. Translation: CASSQDRGDHEQYF.